The clone carrying this TCR beta chain was detected only a few times. The antigen is undetermined. This sample stems from a study of identical twins. Notes on the study in general: Out-of-frame TCR alpha sharing in monozygotic twins exceeded recombination model predictions. With abundant cord blood beta clonotypes, insertions were fewer; memory repertoires showed no such pattern. Diverse VJ usage suggested most zero-insertion clonotypes were not invariant T cells.

This CDR3 contains 19 residues. In germline, CDR1 is SGHTA, CDR2 FQGNSA. V dropped 1 base and J dropped 2; count of bases not matched to a gene: 12. A universal primer binding site was introduced by template switching. The final cDNA contained unique molecular identifiers. TCRdb passed the 5' RACE reads through MiXCR, listing each CDR3 protein once. The repertoire holds around 1.7 million distinct CDR3 sequences, with around a third as singletons. The chain couples TRBV7-2 to TRBJ2-3; 10 bases map to TRBD2. Material: cord blood. The receptor was isolated from a newborn girl in good health. DNA of the CDR3: TGTGCCAGCAGCTTAGTGATCATAGCGGGGGGCACATTCACAGATACGCAGTATTTT. Protein: CASSLVIIAGGTFTDTQYF.